The sample holds one count of the clone carrying this TCR beta chain. Its antigen is undetermined. One end of the junction does not line up with germline, which may come from a read error. The data were obtained in a study of tumor and adjacent non-tumor tissue in lung cancer. No cell sorting was done before RNA was extracted from the tissue. TCRbeta libraries were built with three rounds of nested PCR, modified from ARM-PCR. TCRdb analysed the multiplex PCR reads with MiXCR anew, one entry per CDR3 protein. The sample has tens of thousands of distinct CDR3 sequences; over 60% are singletons. Study observations and caveats: Tumor tissue had significantly higher TCR diversity than normal lung. Tumor repertoires had a smaller top 100 clone share than normal lung. Patients with more diverse tumor TCRs had worse survival.

The receptor's source is a woman between 40 and 50 years old with non-small cell lung cancer. The sample comprised lung tumor tissue.

The DNA of the CDR3 is TGTACCAGCAGCCTAGGAGCGATAGCGGGAGTCTCCACAAATACGCAGTATTTT. Encoded protein: CTSSLGAIAGVSTNTQYF. The chain uses TRBV11-3 and TRBJ2-3, with 9 bases matching TRBD2. The CDR3 has 18 residues. Germline values: CDR1 SGHNT, CDR2 YENEEA.